Listed below are T cell receptor beta chains from one sample, sequenced in a study of blood T cell repertoires in COVID-19. Assay: immunoSEQ multiplex PCR; the TCRdb copy retains only in-frame clones and omits some. The top ten clones hold about 18% of a sample with roughly 100,000 clones, about 90% of them seen once. The specimen sequenced was peripheral blood. Receptors originate from a human donor in a cohort sampled during active COVID-19. CDR3s include the opening cysteine and the closing phenylalanine or tryptophan. Fields, in order: J gene, V gene, clone size, D gene, CDR3 protein, CDR3 DNA. A D gene is named only where the DNA matches it firmly. Not every row has a clone size; where given, it reads once, few, many or a size class.

TRBJ2-5 TRBV3-1/TRBV3-2 - TRBD1 CASSHNRGETQYF TGTGCCAGCAGCCACAACAGGGGGGAGACCCAGTACTTC
TRBJ2-1 TRBV12-5 - TRBD1 CASGLVGRDRGPRNEQFF TGTGCTAGTGGTTTGGTTGGGCGGGACAGGGGTCCCCGCAATGAGCAGTTCTTC
TRBJ2-7 TRBV10-1 - - CASSAQQEYEQYF TGCGCCAGCAGTGCCCAACAGGAGTACGAGCAGTACTTC
TRBJ1-1 TRBV5-1 - - CATCASIHSGDEAFF TGCGCCACCTGCGCTTCCATACACTCGGGAGATGAAGCTTTCTTT
TRBJ1-1 TRBV9 once TRBD1 CASSPMGQVTEAFF TGTGCCAGCAGCCCCATGGGACAGGTCACTGAAGCTTTCTTT
TRBJ1-2 TRBV5-1 - - CASSLWSNYGYTF TGCGCCAGCAGCTTGTGGAGCAACTATGGCTACACCTTC
TRBJ2-1 TRBV7-2 - - CASSPRTVSYNEQFF TGTGCCAGCAGCCCTAGGACAGTCTCCTACAATGAGCAGTTCTTC
TRBJ2-1 TRBV7-3 - TRBD2 CASSTSGGTHNEQFF TGTGCCAGCAGCACTAGCGGGGGGACCCACAATGAGCAGTTCTTC
TRBJ1-1 TRBV7-8 - - CASSLAIVTAEGTEAFF TGTGCCAGCAGCTTAGCTATTGTGACGGCGGAGGGCACTGAAGCTTTCTTT
TRBJ1-1 TRBV18 - - CASTDSLNTEAFF TGTGCCAGCACTGACAGTCTGAACACTGAAGCTTTCTTT
TRBJ1-3 TRBV15 - - CATSRDGTSFSGNTIYF TGTGCCACCAGCAGAGACGGGACATCATTCTCTGGAAACACCATATATTTT
TRBJ2-2 TRBV9 - TRBD2 CASSSPAAGGHTGELFF TGTGCCAGCAGCTCCCCGGCGGCGGGGGGGCACACCGGGGAGCTGTTTTTT
TRBJ1-4 TRBV6-5 - - CASSPEGGRNEKLFF TGTGCCAGCAGTCCCGAGGGGGGGAGGAATGAAAAACTGTTTTTT
TRBJ2-7 TRBV11-2 - TRBD2 CASSALAGGYYEQYF TGTGCCAGCAGCGCGCTAGCGGGGGGGTATTACGAGCAGTACTTC
TRBJ2-3 TRBV5-4 - TRBD2 CASSFTSGSTDTQYF TGTGCCAGCAGCTTTACTAGCGGGAGCACAGATACGCAGTATTTT
TRBJ1-2 TRBV4-2 - - CASSRPGNNFDTRNYGYTF TGTGCCAGCAGCCGCCCCGGAAACAATTTCGACACCCGAAACTATGGCTACACCTTC
TRBJ1-1 TRBV11-1 once - CASSLVARGNTEAFF TGTGCCAGCAGCTTAGTAGCCAGGGGGAACACTGAAGCTTTCTTT
TRBJ1-3 TRBV7-9 - - CASSPPLPSGNTIYF TGTGCCAGCAGCCCCCCCCTCCCCTCTGGAAACACCATATATTTT
TRBJ1-2 TRBV5-1 once - CASSSVGAVNGYTF TGCGCCAGCAGCTCGGTGGGGGCTGTGAATGGCTACACCTTC
TRBJ1-5 TRBV7-8 - TRBD1 CASSRRDRGSNQPQHF TGTGCCAGCAGCCGACGGGACAGGGGTAGCAATCAGCCCCAGCATTTT
TRBJ2-3 TRBV3-1/TRBV3-2 - TRBD2 CASSHRRGGIADTQYF TGTGCCAGCAGCCACCGGCGGGGGGGCATCGCAGATACGCAGTATTTT
TRBJ1-6 TRBV6-9 - - CASSYSEERENSPLHF TGTGCCAGCAGTTATTCGGAGGAGAGGGAAAATTCACCCCTCCACTTT
TRBJ2-1 TRBV5-8 - - CASSLKGGEGNNEQFF TGTGCCAGCAGCTTGAAAGGGGGAGAAGGGAACAATGAGCAGTTCTTC
TRBJ1-6 TRBV19 few TRBD1 CASRVEQGNSPLHF TGTGCCAGTAGAGTAGAACAGGGGAATTCACCCCTCCACTTT
TRBJ2-3 TRBV19 - - CASSPSGRTDTQYF TGTGCCAGTAGCCCCAGCGGTCGCACAGATACGCAGTATTTT
TRBJ2-7 TRBV7-2 once TRBD2 CASSSPGLAGGYEQYF TGTGCCAGCAGCTCTCCGGGACTAGCGGGGGGATACGAGCAGTACTTC
TRBJ2-2 TRBV11-3 - - CASSLGQLPDRTSGELFF TGTGCCAGCAGCTTAGGGCAGCTCCCCGACAGGACTTCCGGGGAGCTGTTTTTT
TRBJ2-7 TRBV6-6 few TRBD1 CASRRDRGPYEQYF TGTGCCAGCAGGCGGGACAGGGGCCCCTACGAGCAGTACTTC
TRBJ1-2 TRBV5-1 - - CASSFDTVYGYTF TGCGCCAGCAGCTTTGACACGGTTTATGGCTACACCTTC
TRBJ1-2 TRBV9 - TRBD1 CASSAPIGQGSHGYTF TGTGCCAGCAGCGCCCCAATCGGACAGGGGAGTCATGGCTACACCTTC
TRBJ1-1 TRBV3-1/TRBV3-2 - - CASSQVGSLNTEAFF TGTGCCAGCAGCCAAGTGGGCAGCCTGAACACTGAAGCTTTCTTT
TRBJ1-2 TRBV13 - TRBD1 CASSLVLQGISGGYTF TGTGCCAGCAGCTTAGTATTACAGGGGATATCTGGTGGCTACACCTTC
TRBJ2-1 TRBV19 - TRBD1 CASTSGTGRNEQFF TGTGCCAGTACCTCCGGGACAGGTAGGAATGAGCAGTTCTTC
TRBJ2-4 TRBV12-3/TRBV12-4 - - CASSSPTKIQYF TGTGCCAGCAGTTCCCCAACTAAAATTCAGTACTTC
TRBJ1-2 TRBV9 - - CASSPRSAANYGYTF TGTGCCAGCAGCCCTAGGTCGGCAGCTAACTATGGCTACACCTTC
TRBJ2-1 TRBV27 - TRBD2 CASSRPSGGYNEQFF TGTGCCAGCAGCCGCCCTAGCGGGGGATACAATGAGCAGTTCTTC
TRBJ1-1 TRBV27 - - CASSWGFGRAEAFF TGTGCCAGCAGTTGGGGATTCGGGAGGGCTGAAGCTTTCTTT
TRBJ1-3 TRBV29-1 - TRBD1 CSARGLGNTIYF TGCAGCGCCAGGGGGCTCGGAAACACCATATATTTT
TRBJ1-1 TRBV4-3 - - CASSQDLHVNTEAFF TGCGCCAGCAGCCAAGATTTACACGTGAACACTGAAGCTTTCTTT
TRBJ1-3 TRBV9 - TRBD1 CASSPRSGGASGNTIYF TGTGCCAGCAGCCCTCGATCAGGGGGCGCGTCTGGAAACACCATATATTTT
TRBJ1-6 TRBV27 - - CASSFAGMGNSPLHF TGTGCCAGCAGTTTCGCGGGAATGGGTAATTCACCCCTCCACTTT
TRBJ1-2 TRBV6-5 - - CASSFRQLRHGYTF TGTGCCAGCAGCTTCCGACAGTTGAGACATGGCTACACCTTC
TRBJ2-1 TRBV7-2 - - CASSQGRGRSYNEQFF TGTGCCAGCAGCCAAGGCAGAGGTCGTTCCTACAATGAGCAGTTCTTC
TRBJ2-3 TRBV5-4 - TRBD2 CASSSTSGSTDTQYF TGTGCCAGCAGCAGCACTAGCGGGAGCACAGATACGCAGTATTTT
TRBJ1-2 TRBV5-1 - - CASSSRTAPRGYTF TGCGCCAGCAGCTCCCGGACAGCCCCTCGGGGCTACACCTTC
TRBJ2-1 TRBV11-3 - TRBD1 CASSKTGTVSNEQFF TGTGCCAGCAGCAAAACCGGGACAGTGTCGAATGAGCAGTTCTTC
TRBJ1-2 TRBV5-8 - - CASSLQGGARGYTF TGTGCCAGCAGCTTGCAAGGGGGGGCTCGTGGCTACACCTTC
TRBJ2-7 TRBV6-1 - - CASSEWSHYEQYF TGTGCCAGCAGTGAATGGTCACACTACGAGCAGTACTTC
TRBJ2-7 TRBV20-1 - - CSATGEEQYF TGCAGTGCTACGGGGGAAGAGCAGTACTTC
TRBJ2-1 TRBV2 - TRBD1 CASLRDRVTDEQFF TGTGCCAGCCTCCGGGACAGGGTAACCGATGAGCAGTTCTTC
TRBJ1-3 TRBV7-2 - TRBD1 CASSFNRGSGNTIYF TGTGCCAGCAGCTTCAACAGGGGATCCGGCAACACCATATATTTT
TRBJ1-2 TRBV11-2 - - CASSSWTAGYTF TGTGCCAGCAGCTCTTGGACAGCTGGCTACACCTTC